The 8 T cell receptor beta chains reported below all come from one sample, sequenced in a study of blood T cells in healthy people across ages (dated by TCRdb to 2015 to 2017). Preparation of the library involved 5' RACE. Sequencing relied on an Illumina HiSeq 2500. A second PCR of about 6 to 12 cycles was run with a J-beta primer mix and a sample-barcoded 5' primer. Using fastp at Q25 and MiXCR, TCRdb reprocessed the public reads and kept productive beta chains. Entries are consolidated by CDR3 protein sequence, retaining the most common genes and DNA. Across this sample there are 2 million or so distinct CDR3 sequences, with less than 50% seen only once. The ten top clones hold more than 2% of the sample. The sequenced sample was blood. The receptors derive from a woman aged 40 to 49 in good health.

This rearrangement joins TRBV5-1 to TRBJ1-6; D unclear. The V and J ends lost 0 bases and 8 bases respectively, with 9 bases between them. The V gene's germline CDR1 is SGHRS and CDR2 YFSETQ. The CDR3 length is 14 residues. This CDR3 is CASSLDATYSPLHF. Written as DNA, the CDR3 is TGCGCCAGCAGCTTGGATGCAACCTATTCACCCCTCCACTTT. The entire variable domain, with the rest obtained from reference TRBV5-1 and TRBJ1-6, is as follows: KAGVTQTPRYLIKTRGQQVTLSCSPISGHRSVSWYQQTPGQGLQFLFEYFSETQRNKGNFPGRFSGRQFSNSRSEMNVSTLELGDSALYLCASSLDATYSPLHFGNGTRLTVT.

This chain connects TRBV29-1 to TRBJ1-2, with D unclear. CDR3 length equals 16 residues. Trimming shortened V by 5 bases and J by 4 bases, and 23 bases separated the two germline ends. Germline CDR1 is SQVTM and CDR2 is ANQGSEA. The CDR3 DNA is TGCAGCGTTCCACTCATAAGCCCACATCATGGCTATGGCTACACCTTC. Translating gives CSVPLISPHHGYGYTF. The whole variable domain, filled in from reference TRBV29-1 and TRBJ1-2, reads SAVISQKPSRDICQRGTSLTIQCQVDSQVTMMFWYRQQPGQSLTLIATANQGSEATYESGFVIDKFPISRPNLTFSTLTVSNMSPEDSSIYLCSVPLISPHHGYGYTFGSGTRLTVV.

As regards this clonotype: Being one base from a much bigger clone, this may be a read error. This chain uses TRBV6-2 or TRBV6-3 with TRBJ2-3; 7 bases line up with TRBD2. This CDR3 is 15 amino acids long. The germline CDR1 and CDR2 sequences are MNHEY and SVGEGT. Germline trimming cut 5 bases from V and 5 bases from J; bases unmatched to any gene: 10. CDR3 DNA: TGTGCCAGCAGTACCCGGGACTACAGGCGAGATACGCAGTATTTT. As protein: CASSTRDYRRDTQYF.

The chain joins TRBV7-6 to TRBJ1-1, with D possibly being TRBD1 (6 bases). Germline V gene data show CDR1 as SGHVS and CDR2 as FNYEAQ. The V end was cut by 4 bases, the J end by 11 bases, with 23 bases between. CDR3 length: 15 amino acids. DNA of the CDR3: TGTGCCAGCAGCTCTGAACTGGACAGCCGGCGTAGCGCTTTCTTT. It is translated as CASSSELDSRRSAFF.

The chain recombines TRBV7-2 with TRBJ2-5; unclear D gene. Trimming removed 0 bases from V and 1 base from J, with 9 bases in between. This CDR3 contains 15 residues. Germline CDR1 SGHTA, CDR2 FQGNSA. In DNA form, the CDR3 reads TGTGCCAGCAGCTTAGCGCCAGCCTTCCAAGAGACCCAGTACTTC. Its translation: CASSLAPAFQETQYF.

The chain carries TRBV27 and TRBJ1-2; 7 nucleotides align to TRBD1. Germline loops: CDR1 MNHEY, CDR2 SMNVEV (reference sequence). With 9 bases clipped from V and 7 bases from J, the junction kept 5 bases outside the gene matches. The CDR3 has 11 amino acids. The DNA for the CDR3 is TGTGCCAGTAGACAGGGCCGTGGCTACACCTTC. Its translation is CASRQGRGYTF.

This clonotype was observed a few times. This chain connects TRBV4-3 to TRBJ2-3; TRBD2 might be the D (5 bases). Germline V CDR1 and CDR2: LGHNA, YSLEER. Trimming took 4 bases from V and 4 from J, leaving 12 bases between them. The CDR3 is 14 residues long. In DNA, the CDR3 is TGCGCCAGCAGCCCGGGGTCGACGCCAGATACGCAGTATTTT. It translates to CASSPGSTPDTQYF.

The genes are TRBV29-1 and TRBJ2-3; 7 bases agree with TRBD1. V gave up 6 bases and J gave up 7 bases; unmatched junction bases: 10. The CDR3 sequence is 13 residues long. Germline loops: CDR1 SQVTM, CDR2 ANQGSEA. Here the CDR3 reads CSVDRERGNTQYF. In nucleotides, the CDR3 is TGCAGCGTAGACAGGGAAAGAGGGAATACGCAGTATTTT.